This T cell receptor beta chain was captured in a study of vaccination effects on CD4 cells after COVID-19. About the study: Wells each received 1.5 million to 2.5 million PBMC, cultured with around 9.3 IU/ml IL-2 and about 9 ug/ml peptides.

The CDR3 has 14 residues. Trimming removed 9 bases at V and 4 bases at J, with 18 bases between. Germline values: CDR1 LNHDA, CDR2 SQIVND (reference sequence). Sequencing was performed with immunoSEQ multiplex PCR; in TCRdb, only in-frame clones are kept and a portion is missing. This repertoire shows around 66,000 clones, roughly 81% found once; its top ten account for about 2.2%. Culture lasted about ten days before CD4+ T cell isolation. Of the BNT162b2 and mRNA-1273 vaccines, participants received two doses of one or the other. Vaccine recipients, nucleocapsid antibody negative, had no prior SARS-CoV-2 infection. A half-volume exchange with IL-2 medium occurred on days 3 and 7. Whole-study results and caveats: Small numbers of convalescent patients limited the study. It also lacked early post-infection timepoints.

Note on this clone: Its antigen remains unidentified.

Here the sequenced sample was CD4+ T cells from PBMCs cultured without peptide, taken after COVID-19 vaccination. The J gene is TRBJ1-1, the V gene TRBV19; D gene unclear. The origin of this receptor is a human donor who received a COVID-19 vaccine. CDR3 amino acids: CASVLDRGTTEAFF. CDR3 coding DNA: TGTGCCAGCGTATTGGACCGCGGTACCACTGAAGCTTTCTTT. Variable domain in full (rest from reference TRBV19 and TRBJ1-1): DGGITQSPKYLFRKEGQNVTLSCEQNLNHDAMYWYRQDPGQGLRLIYYSQIVNDFQKGDIAEGYSVSREKKESFPLTVTSAQKNPTAFYLCASVLDRGTTEAFFGQGTRLTVV.